Presented here are 13 T cell receptor beta chains from one specimen sequenced in a study of patients and donors after allogeneic stem cell transplantation. TCRdb re-called the RT-PCR reads through MiXCR, storing one row per CDR3 protein. The table shows around 90,000 distinct CDR3 sequences, with about 48% occurring only once. Sequenced material: blood, either unsorted or a sorted T cell fraction (not recorded which). The receptors originated from a human donor who was either an allogeneic HSCT recipient or a stem cell or donor lymphocyte infusion donor (not recorded which). It is not recorded whose cells these are; they may come from a transplant donor.

The rearrangement uses TRBV3-1 and TRBJ1-3; D might be TRBD1 (5 bases). This CDR3 has 16 amino acids. Germline values: CDR1 LGHDT, CDR2 YNNKEL (reference sequence). V was pared by 3 bases and J by 0 bases, with 12 bases between. The CDR3: CASSHIAGSSGNTIYF. DNA of the CDR3: TGTGCCAGCAGCCACATCGCAGGGAGCTCTGGAAACACCATATATTTT.

The rearrangement uses TRBV24-1 and TRBJ1-6; D unresolved. Looked up from germline, CDR1 is KGHDR and CDR2 is SFDVKD. The V end lost 3 bases, the J end lost 7 bases, and 9 bases lay between the germline ends. The CDR3 has 14 amino acids. CDR3 sequence (DNA): TGTGCCACCAGTGATGGAGTCAGGAATTCACCCCTCCACTTT. Translating gives CATSDGVRNSPLHF.

This clonotype was recorded a few times. The chain employs TRBV5-1 and TRBJ2-1; D is unresolved. Germline V gene data show CDR1 as SGHRS and CDR2 as YFSETQ. CDR3 length equals 17 residues. Deletions cut 4 bases from V and 0 bases from J, with 17 bases between. The CDR3 loop reads CASSPEYHQISYNEQFF. CDR3 nucleotide sequence: TGCGCCAGCAGCCCGGAATACCACCAAATCTCCTACAATGAGCAGTTCTTC.

The chain is built from TRBV4-1 and TRBJ2-3; 11 bases are shared with TRBD2. Trimming at V came to 0 bases and at J to 5 bases, leaving 13 bases not matched to a gene. Germline loops: CDR1 MGHRA, CDR2 YSYEKL. This CDR3 has 19 amino acids. The DNA of the CDR3 is TGCGCCAGCAGCCAAGATTTGATGCGACTAGCGGGGCAGGAAGATACGCAGTATTTT. Translated, it gives CASSQDLMRLAGQEDTQYF.

V is TRBV12-3 or TRBV12-4 and J is TRBJ2-7; D gene unclear. The V end lost 2 bases, the J end lost 4 bases, and 15 bases lay between the germline ends. This CDR3 is 15 amino acids long. The CDR3, as DNA: TGTGCCAGCAGTTTAATCTCCCTTGCCCCTTACGAGCAGTACTTC. Translating it yields CASSLISLAPYEQYF.

This sequence joins TRBV11-2 and TRBJ2-3, with D perhaps matching TRBD2 (6 bases). The CDR3 has 17 amino acids. The germline V gene has CDR1 SGHAT and CDR2 FQNNGV. The V and J ends lost 1 base and 2 bases respectively, with 16 bases between them. The CDR3 is CASSLVRLGLPTDTQYF. The DNA for the CDR3 is TGTGCCAGCAGCTTAGTCCGGTTGGGACTTCCCACAGATACGCAGTATTTT.

This chain uses TRBV12-3 or TRBV12-4 with TRBJ1-1; the D is unclear. V lost 5 bases and J 1 base, leaving 11 bases between the germline ends. This CDR3 has 14 amino acids. The CDR3 coding sequence is TGTGCCAGCAGTCCCCTCCGCGGGAACACTGAAGCTTTCTTT. It specifies CASSPLRGNTEAFF.

The J gene is TRBJ2-1, the V gene TRBV7-9; no firm D call. This CDR3 has 14 residues. The V and J ends lost 3 bases and 6 bases respectively, with 12 bases between them. From germline, CDR1 is SEHNR and CDR2 FQNEAQ (reference sequence). The CDR3 protein is CASSFQRGSNEQFF. The CDR3 nucleotides are TGTGCCAGCAGCTTCCAACGCGGATCCAATGAGCAGTTCTTC.

This chain joins TRBV7-2 and TRBJ2-1; 7 bases align to TRBD2. V shed 1 base and J 8 bases; nucleotides not matched to a gene: 8. The germline V gene encodes CDR1 SGHTA and CDR2 FQGNSA. The CDR3 spans 15 residues. CDR3 sequence reads: CASSLGKRTRDEQFF. CDR3 in DNA: TGTGCCAGCAGCTTAGGGAAGCGGACTAGAGATGAGCAGTTCTTC. The variable domain in full, completed from reference TRBV7-2 and TRBJ2-1, reads GAGVSQSPSNKVTEKGKDVELRCDPISGHTALYWYRQSLGQGLEFLIYFQGNSAPDKSGLPSDRFSAERTGGSVSTLTIQRTQQEDSAVYLCASSLGKRTRDEQFFGPGTRLTVL.

This clonotype was recorded a few times. The rearrangement joins TRBV20-1 to TRBJ1-5; no clear D. V was trimmed by 1 base and J by 0 bases, leaving 7 bases between them. Looked up from germline, CDR1 is DFQATT and CDR2 is SNEGSKA (reference sequence). The CDR3 consists of 14 residues. The CDR3 region is CSARAFDSNQPQHF. The CDR3 nucleotides are TGCAGTGCTAGAGCCTTTGATAGCAATCAGCCCCAGCATTTT.

V gene TRBV6-2 or TRBV6-3 combines with J gene TRBJ1-5; D might be TRBD1 (5 bases). Germline-derived CDR1 and CDR2 are MNHEY and SVGEGT. The CDR3 covers 12 residues. Deletions cut 7 bases from V and 4 bases from J, with 8 bases between. The CDR3 DNA reads as TGTGCCAGCAAGGGGAAGAATCAGCCCCAGCATTTT. It is translated as CASKGKNQPQHF.

V gene TRBV7-2 combines with J gene TRBJ1-3; D unresolved. This CDR3 region has 14 residues. Germline CDR1 is SGHTA and CDR2 is FQGNSA. Trimming removed 1 base at V and 4 bases at J, with 8 bases between. CDR3 residues: CASSLGLKGNTIYF. The CDR3, as DNA: TGTGCCAGCAGCTTAGGCCTAAAGGGAAACACCATATATTTT.

V usage is TRBV6-6 and J usage is TRBJ1-2, with TRBD1 identical over 7 bases. Germline values: CDR1 MNHNY, CDR2 SVGAGI (reference sequence). V trimming: 4 bases; J trimming: 7 bases; junction bases outside the gene matches: 12. This CDR3 spans 15 amino acids. CDR3 residues: CASSFITGAGSGYTF. The CDR3 DNA follows: TGTGCCAGCAGTTTTATCACAGGGGCGGGTAGTGGCTACACCTTC.